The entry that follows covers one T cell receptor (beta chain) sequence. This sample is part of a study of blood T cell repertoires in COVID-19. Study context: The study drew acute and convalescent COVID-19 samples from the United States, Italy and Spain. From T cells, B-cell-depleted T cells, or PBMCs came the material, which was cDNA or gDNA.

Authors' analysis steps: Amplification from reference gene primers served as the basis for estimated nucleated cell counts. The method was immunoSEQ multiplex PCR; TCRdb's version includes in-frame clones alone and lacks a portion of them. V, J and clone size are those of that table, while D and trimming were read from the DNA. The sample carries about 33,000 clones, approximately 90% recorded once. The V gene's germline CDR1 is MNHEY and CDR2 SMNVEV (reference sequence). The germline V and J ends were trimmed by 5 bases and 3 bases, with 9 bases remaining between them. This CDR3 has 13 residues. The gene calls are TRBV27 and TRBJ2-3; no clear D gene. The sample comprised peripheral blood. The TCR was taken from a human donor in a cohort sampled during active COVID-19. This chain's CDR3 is CASSPERTDTQYF. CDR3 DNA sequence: TGTGCCAGCAGTCCGGAGAGAACAGATACGCAGTATTTT.